The following is a TCR beta chain sequence with its context. This entry comes from a study of CD8 T cells in Susac syndrome. The length of the CDR3 is 17 residues. The V and J ends lost 1 base and 4 bases respectively, with 20 bases between them. Germline loops: CDR1 MGHRA, CDR2 YSYEKL. RNA in amounts of roughly 0.5 to 1 ug was reverse transcribed with random hexamers. TCRdb reanalysed the immunoSEQ multiplex PCR reads using MiXCR and keeps one entry per CDR3 protein. The table shows some 260,000 distinct CDR3 sequences, with approximately 84% occurring only once. The sequence was obtained from a human donor with multiple sclerosis. Input material: CD8+ T cells from PBMCs. The J gene is TRBJ2-7, the V gene TRBV4-1, with D tentatively TRBD1 (6 bases). The CDR3 sequence is CASSQVQTDRIGYEQYF. The CDR3 DNA follows: TGCGCCAGCAGCCAAGTCCAGACGGACAGAATCGGGTACGAGCAGTACTTC.